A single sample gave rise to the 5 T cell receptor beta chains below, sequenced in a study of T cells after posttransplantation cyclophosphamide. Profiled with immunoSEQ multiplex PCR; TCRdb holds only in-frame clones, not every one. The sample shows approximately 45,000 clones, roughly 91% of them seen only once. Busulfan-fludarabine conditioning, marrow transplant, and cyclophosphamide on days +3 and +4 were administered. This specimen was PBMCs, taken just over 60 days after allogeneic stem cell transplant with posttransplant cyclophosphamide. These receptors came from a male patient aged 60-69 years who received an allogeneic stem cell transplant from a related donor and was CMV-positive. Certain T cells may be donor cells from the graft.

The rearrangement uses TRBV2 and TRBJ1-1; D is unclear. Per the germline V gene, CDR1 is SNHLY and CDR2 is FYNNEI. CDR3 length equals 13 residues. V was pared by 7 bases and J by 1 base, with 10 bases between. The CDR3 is CASKRLKNTEAFF. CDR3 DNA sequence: TGTGCCAGCAAGAGGCTTAAGAACACTGAAGCTTTCTTT.

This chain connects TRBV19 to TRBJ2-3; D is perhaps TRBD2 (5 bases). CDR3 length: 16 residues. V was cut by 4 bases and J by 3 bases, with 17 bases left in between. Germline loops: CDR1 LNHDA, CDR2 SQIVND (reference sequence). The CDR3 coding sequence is TGTGCCAGTAGTACCGGTATTTATCGGGGAACAGATACGCAGTATTTT. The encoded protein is CASSTGIYRGTDTQYF. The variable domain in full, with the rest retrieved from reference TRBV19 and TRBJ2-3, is DGGITQSPKYLFRKEGQNVTLSCEQNLNHDAMYWYRQDPGQGLRLIYYSQIVNDFQKGDIAEGYSVSREKKESFPLTVTSAQKNPTAFYLCASSTGIYRGTDTQYFGPGTRLTVL.

The CDR3 region is CASSYAGGPSYEQYV. The CDR3 nucleotides read TGTGCCAGCAGTTACGCGGGGGGCCCGTCCTACGAGCAGTACGTC. The rearrangement uses TRBV6-5 and TRBJ2-7, with 8 bases identical to TRBD2. Germline-derived CDR1 and CDR2 are MNHEY and SVGAGI. The CDR3 is 15 residues long. V shed 2 bases and J 1 base; nucleotides not matched to a gene: 4.

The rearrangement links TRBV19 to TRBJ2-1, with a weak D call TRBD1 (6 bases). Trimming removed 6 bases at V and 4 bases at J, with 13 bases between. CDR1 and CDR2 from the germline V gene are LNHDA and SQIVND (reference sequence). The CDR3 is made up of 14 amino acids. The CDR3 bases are TGTGCCAGTAGGACAGGTTTCCGGTACAATGAGCAGTTCTTC. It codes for CASRTGFRYNEQFF.

CDR3 amino acids: CSVVGGDSGNTIYF. CDR3 nucleotides: TGCAGCGTTGTGGGGGGAGACTCTGGAAACACCATATATTTT. This chain links TRBV29-1 with TRBJ1-3; TRBD1 might be the D (5 bases). CDR3 length: 14 amino acids. Deletions cut 4 bases from V and 0 bases from J, with 10 bases between. CDR1 and CDR2 (germline): SQVTM, ANQGSEA. Complete variable domain (other parts from reference TRBV29-1 and TRBJ1-3): SAVISQKPSRDICQRGTSLTIQCQVDSQVTMMFWYRQQPGQSLTLIATANQGSEATYESGFVIDKFPISRPNLTFSTLTVSNMSPEDSSIYLCSVVGGDSGNTIYFGEGSWLTVV.